The following is a T cell receptor (beta chain) sequence with its context. Germline loops: CDR1 MNHNS, CDR2 SASEGT. This CDR3 spans 14 amino acids. V lost 11 bases and J lost 7, with 21 bases in between. The data were obtained in a study of tumor and adjacent non-tumor tissue in lung cancer. No cell sorting was done before RNA was extracted from the tissue. This non-tumor lung sample came from over 3 cm beyond the tumor edge. TCRbeta libraries were built with three rounds of nested PCR, modified from ARM-PCR. TCRdb fed the multiplex PCR reads into MiXCR, producing one record per CDR3 protein. The sample includes more than 55,000 distinct CDR3 sequences, approximately 73% of them seen just once.

The clonotype comes from a man in his sixties with non-small cell lung cancer. V and J are TRBV6-1 and TRBJ1-5, with D maybe TRBD1 (6 bases). The source material was distant non-tumor lung tissue. Here the CDR3 reads CAYSVQGGEQPQHF. The DNA of the CDR3 is TGTGCCTACAGTGTACAGGGAGGAGAACAGCCCCAGCATTTT.